This T cell receptor beta chain comes out of a study of shared clonotypes between healthy human individuals. Germline V gene lookup returns CDR1 MNHEY and CDR2 SMNVEV (reference sequence). The V end was cut by 5 bases, the J end by 4 bases, with 12 bases between. The CDR3 is made up of 13 amino acids. CD45RO-negative CD8 cells positively selected for CCR7 made up the naive population, which excluded terminally differentiated effector memory CD45RA+ cells. The method was immunoSEQ multiplex PCR; TCRdb's version includes in-frame clones alone and lacks a portion of them. This sample has roughly 590,000 clones, with less than 97% found just once.

This rearrangement joins TRBV27 to TRBJ2-7; D is unclear. This receptor was taken from a woman aged 30 to 39 in good health. Sequenced input: naive CD8+ T cells sorted from blood. The CDR3 bases are TGTGCCAGCAGTCGTGGGCGTGGATACGAGCAGTACTTC. It specifies CASSRGRGYEQYF.